This TCR beta chain stems from a study of blood T cell repertoires in COVID-19. As for the study in general: Sites in the United States, Italy and Spain provided acute and convalescent COVID-19 samples. The cDNA or gDNA used as material had been derived from T cells, B-cell-depleted T cells, or PBMCs.

Original analysis: Amplification with reference gene primers provided the estimates of nucleated cell counts. Method: immunoSEQ multiplex PCR; TCRdb's copy keeps in-frame clones and lacks some. V and J calls and clone size come straight from that table; D and trimming were deduced from the DNA. The sample records about 270,000 clones, 85% being singletons. The trim removed 4 bases at V and 0 bases at J, leaving 7 bases unmatched. The CDR3 sequence is 16 residues long. Per the germline V gene, CDR1 is SNHLY and CDR2 is FYNNEI. The chain has TRBV2 and TRBJ2-3, with 7 positions matching TRBD2. Material for sequencing was peripheral blood. The origin of this receptor is a human donor in a cohort sampled during active COVID-19. In DNA form, the CDR3 reads TGTGCCAGCAGTGTCCAGGGAGGGACTAGCACAGATACGCAGTATTTT. Translation gives CASSVQGGTSTDTQYF.